These 12 T cell receptor beta chains were all obtained from the same sample, sequenced in a study of CD8+ T cells in alopecia areata. The treatment was: oral pan-JAK inhibitor, 5-10 mg twice daily. RNA, once extracted, was reverse transcribed into cDNA for use as the sequencing template. Libraries were prepared by immunoSEQ multiplex PCR; TCRdb keeps only in-frame clonotypes and omits some of them. The sample lists over 150,000 clones; around 60% were seen once. This sample comprised CD4+ T cells sorted from blood, obtained at week 4, from a patient treated with tofacitinib. The receptor set was obtained from a human donor with alopecia areata.

This chain connects TRBV9 to TRBJ2-3, with D tentatively TRBD1 (5 bases). Germline values: CDR1 SGDLS, CDR2 YYNGEE. V was trimmed by 2 bases and J by 4 bases, leaving 11 bases between them. The CDR3 is made up of 14 amino acids. The chain's CDR3 is CASSVGLDSDTQYF. The CDR3 DNA follows: TGTGCCAGCAGCGTGGGGCTAGACTCAGATACGCAGTATTTT.

The gene calls are TRBV15 and TRBJ1-2; tentative D call: TRBD1 (6 bases). Germline V gene sequence: CDR1 LNHNV, CDR2 YYDKDF (reference sequence). Trimming took off 0 bases at V and 7 bases at J, with 12 bases between the two ends. This CDR3 comprises 14 residues. CDR3 DNA: TGTGCCACCAGCAGAGATTCGGGGGCTGGTGGCTACACCTTC. Translation gives CATSRDSGAGGYTF.

This clone has only one observation. The V call is TRBV28, the J call TRBJ1-2; D not certain. V gave up 10 bases and J gave up 4 bases, with 7 bases separating them. This CDR3 contains 10 residues. Germline lookup yields CDR1 MDHEN and CDR2 SYDVKM. The CDR3 nucleotides are TGTGCCACTCTTTCCTATGGCTACACCTTC. This sequence encodes CATLSYGYTF.

In its sample, this clone was seen a few times. J is TRBJ2-7 and V is TRBV5-1, with a possible D match to TRBD1 (5 bases). Per the germline V gene, CDR1 is SGHRS and CDR2 is YFSETQ. The CDR3 is 15 amino acids. V was clipped by 1 base and J by 3 bases, with 14 bases between them. This CDR3 reads CASSLIGGADYEQYF. The CDR3 DNA reads as TGCGCCAGCAGCTTGATCGGTGGGGCTGACTACGAGCAGTACTTC.

V gene TRBV5-1 combines with J gene TRBJ2-7; no clear D. Germline values: CDR1 SGHRS, CDR2 YFSETQ. The V end was cut by 4 bases, the J end by 2 bases, with 16 bases between. The CDR3 is 15 residues long. The CDR3 region is CASSPAPLAAYEQYF. The DNA of the CDR3 is TGCGCCAGCAGCCCGGCCCCGCTGGCAGCCTACGAGCAGTACTTC.

The chain is built from TRBV4-1 and TRBJ2-3; TRBD2 agrees at 14 bases. Germline loops: CDR1 MGHRA, CDR2 YSYEKL. CDR3 length: 17 residues. The junction had 11 bases not matched to a gene; V was cut back by 6 bases and J by 6 bases. The CDR3 sequence: CASSQRRGLAGVDTQYF. The CDR3 bases are TGCGCCAGCAGTCAGCGCCGGGGACTAGCGGGAGTTGATACGCAGTATTTT.

The chain carries TRBV29-1 and TRBJ1-2; D is ambiguous. V was cut by 5 bases and J by 0 bases, with 22 bases left in between. CDR1 and CDR2 (germline): SQVTM, ANQGSEA. CDR3 length: 17 amino acids. CDR3 sequence (DNA): TGCAGCGTTAAGACCCGGGATATCATGGGGACTAACTATGGCTACACCTTC. Its translation is CSVKTRDIMGTNYGYTF. Complete variable domain (other parts from reference TRBV29-1 and TRBJ1-2): SAVISQKPSRDICQRGTSLTIQCQVDSQVTMMFWYRQQPGQSLTLIATANQGSEATYESGFVIDKFPISRPNLTFSTLTVSNMSPEDSSIYLCSVKTRDIMGTNYGYTFGSGTRLTVV.

The genes are TRBV28 and TRBJ2-5; 12 nucleotides agree with TRBD2. V dropped 8 bases and J dropped 3; count of bases not matched to a gene: 10. The CDR3 runs to 16 residues. Germline V gives CDR1 MDHEN, CDR2 SYDVKM. This CDR3 reads CASSPRTSGRKETQYF. CDR3 sequence (DNA): TGTGCCAGCTCCCCGCGAACTAGCGGGAGGAAAGAGACCCAGTACTTC.

This chain uses TRBV5-1 with TRBJ2-5; D call uncertain. The CDR3 runs to 12 residues. The germline V gene has CDR1 SGHRS and CDR2 YFSETQ. Between the trimmed V and J ends, which lost 5 bases and 3 bases, there was a span of 8 bases. DNA of the CDR3: TGCGCCAGCAGGGTTCTTGAAGAGACCCAGTACTTC. Translating it yields CASRVLEETQYF.

This clone was seen more than once but under ten times. The genes are TRBV19 and TRBJ2-1, with 8 bases lining up with TRBD2. Germline V gives CDR1 LNHDA, CDR2 SQIVND (reference sequence). Losses at the gene ends were 7 bases for V and 1 base for J; bases not matched to a gene: 9. This CDR3 has 16 amino acids. In DNA, the CDR3 is TGTGCCAGTACCAACGGGGCTAGCGGGTCCTACAATGAGCAGTTCTTC. This gives the protein CASTNGASGSYNEQFF. The full variable domain, rest sourced from reference TRBV19 and TRBJ2-1, is DGGITQSPKYLFRKEGQNVTLSCEQNLNHDAMYWYRQDPGQGLRLIYYSQIVNDFQKGDIAEGYSVSREKKESFPLTVTSAQKNPTAFYLCASTNGASGSYNEQFFGPGTRLTVL.

The rearrangement uses TRBV29-1 and TRBJ2-1, with 13 bases fitting TRBD2. Germline V CDR1 and CDR2: SQVTM, ANQGSEA. The CDR3 spans 14 residues. Trimming cost V 5 bases and J 7 bases; bases outside gene matches: 5. The CDR3 protein is CSVQTSGGLNEQFF. The DNA of the CDR3 is TGCAGCGTTCAGACTAGCGGGGGGTTGAATGAGCAGTTCTTC.

This chain uses TRBV2 with TRBJ2-6, with TRBD2 as a possible D gene (5 bases). The CDR3 sequence is 16 residues long. Germline CDR1 SNHLY, CDR2 FYNNEI. Trimming shortened V by 6 bases and J by 4 bases, and 16 bases separated the two germline ends. The CDR3 region is CASRKDYLVGANVLTF. The DNA of the CDR3 is TGTGCCAGCAGGAAAGACTACCTAGTAGGGGCCAACGTCCTGACTTTC.